Below, 23 T cell receptor beta chains from the same sample are listed, as sequenced in a study of OX40 agonist ivuxolimab in advanced cancers. The repertoire was sequenced with immunoSEQ multiplex PCR; TCRdb's copy has only in-frame clones and lacks some. This sample has approximately 11,000 clones, with under 75% found just once. The sequences come from CD4+ or CD8+ T cells sorted from blood, collected in a trial of the OX40 agonist ivuxolimab. These receptors all stem from an adult with an advanced solid tumor such as melanoma, head and neck, liver or kidney cancer.

The V and J genes are TRBV19 and TRBJ1-1; TRBD1 agrees at 8 bases. The V segment lost 6 bases and the J segment 0 bases; nucleotides outside the gene matches: 6. Germline lookup yields CDR1 LNHDA and CDR2 SQIVND (reference sequence). The CDR3 is 15 amino acids. The CDR3 loop reads CASRQGDFLNTEAFF. In DNA form, the CDR3 reads TGTGCCAGTAGACAGGGGGATTTTTTGAACACTGAAGCTTTCTTT.

The rearrangement links TRBV6-4 to TRBJ2-3; 8 nucleotides agree with TRBD2. The CDR3 runs 16 residues. V shed 0 bases and J 2 bases; nucleotides not matched to a gene: 4. Per the germline V gene, CDR1 is MRHNA and CDR2 is SNTAGT. CDR3 nucleotide sequence: TGTGCCAGCAGTGACTCGAGCGGGGGAGTCACAGATACGCAGTATTTT. This translates into CASSDSSGGVTDTQYF.

J is TRBJ2-7 and V is TRBV10-3; 9 bases line up with TRBD2. This CDR3 is built from 13 residues. Germline-derived CDR1 and CDR2 are ENHRY and SYGVKD. V dropped 6 bases and J dropped 5; count of bases not matched to a gene: 5. CDR3 nucleotides: TGTGCCATCAGCAGCGGGGGGATCAACGAGCAGTACTTC. This gives the protein CAISSGGINEQYF.

The chain couples TRBV5-5 to TRBJ2-3; TRBD2 matches at 9 bases. With 4 bases clipped from V and 5 bases from J, the junction kept 8 bases outside the gene matches. CDR3 length: 15 amino acids. Germline CDR1 and CDR2: SGHKS and YYEKEE (reference sequence). The CDR3 region is CASSPAGGRGDTQYF. In nucleotides, the CDR3 is TGTGCCAGCAGCCCAGCGGGGGGCCGTGGAGATACGCAGTATTTT.

The sample holds one count of this clone. V usage is TRBV6-5 and J usage is TRBJ1-1; D remains ambiguous. Germline values: CDR1 MNHEY, CDR2 SVGAGI. The CDR3 is made up of 11 amino acids. V lost 11 bases and J lost 5, with 12 bases in between. The CDR3 is CACNSGTEAFF. The DNA of the CDR3 is TGTGCCTGCAACTCGGGGACTGAAGCTTTCTTT.

The J gene is TRBJ1-1, the V gene TRBV6-6; 8 nucleotides line up with TRBD1. From germline, CDR1 is MNHNY and CDR2 SVGAGI (reference sequence). CDR3 length: 15 amino acids. J lost 4 bases, V lost 5 bases, and 9 bases had no gene match. Here the CDR3 reads CASSAQPGGSTEAFF. In nucleotides, the CDR3 is TGTGCCAGCAGTGCCCAACCAGGGGGCTCCACTGAAGCTTTCTTT.

This clone was counted only a few times. The rearrangement uses TRBV4-3 and TRBJ2-1; 8 bases agree with TRBD2. Germline loops: CDR1 LGHNA, CDR2 YSLEER. V shed 0 bases and J 3 bases; nucleotides not matched to a gene: 1. The CDR3 is 15 residues long. CDR3 coding DNA: TGCGCCAGCAGCCAAGATCGGGGGGGCTACAATGAGCAGTTCTTC. Its protein is CASSQDRGGYNEQFF.

To note about this clone: A read error may produce the germline difference seen at one junction end. The chain employs TRBV6-6 and TRBJ1-4, with 7 bases fitting TRBD1. CDR1 and CDR2 (germline): MNHNY, SVGAGI (reference sequence). The CDR3 spans 13 residues. The CDR3 protein is CASSPGGIGEVGF. The CDR3 DNA follows: TGTGCCAGCAGTCCAGGGGGTATCGGGGAAGTGGGTTTT.

This chain uses TRBV7-8 with TRBJ2-1; 13 bases agree with TRBD2. This CDR3 region has 17 residues. Trimming took 4 bases from V and 3 from J; bases not matched to a gene: 6. Germline-derived CDR1 and CDR2 are SGHVS and FQNEAQ. CDR3 DNA sequence: TGTGCCAGCAGCTCCCGACTAGCGGGGGGATACTACAATGAGCAGTTCTTC. It yields the protein CASSSRLAGGYYNEQFF.

The chain's CDR3 is CSVKTTYNEQFF. CDR3 nucleotides: TGCAGCGTTAAGACTACCTACAATGAGCAGTTCTTC. V gene TRBV29-1 combines with J gene TRBJ2-1, with D maybe TRBD2 (5 bases). Germline V gene data show CDR1 as SQVTM and CDR2 as ANQGSEA. The CDR3 extends over 12 amino acids. V lost 5 bases to trimming and J lost 2 bases, with 7 bases between them.

By share, this clone ranks as medium-sized (0.01 to 0.1%). The chain is built from TRBV27 and TRBJ2-7; D gene uncertain. Trimming removed 3 bases at V and 3 bases at J, with 18 bases between. CDR1 and CDR2 (germline): MNHEY, SMNVEV (reference sequence). This CDR3 region has 16 residues. The chain's CDR3 is CASSFQPPLYGYEQYF. DNA for the CDR3: TGTGCCAGCAGTTTCCAACCCCCACTTTATGGCTACGAGCAGTACTTC.

The CDR3: CASSPVGEGFSPLHF. In DNA, the CDR3 is TGTGCCAGCAGCCCCGTCGGGGAGGGTTTTTCACCCCTCCACTTT. This sequence joins TRBV14 and TRBJ1-6; D unclear. V was trimmed by 4 bases and J by 9 bases, leaving 16 bases between them. The germline CDR1 and CDR2 sequences are SGHDN and FVKESK. This CDR3 region has 15 residues.

This clone came up a few times. The chain combines TRBV5-6 with TRBJ1-1; D not resolved. Germline CDR1 and CDR2: SGHDT and YYEEEE. The V end lost 4 bases, the J end lost 1 base, and 11 bases lay between the germline ends. This CDR3 is 14 amino acids long. DNA for the CDR3: TGTGCCAGCAGCCGCGGCTTTACGAACACTGAAGCTTTCTTT. Its translation is CASSRGFTNTEAFF.

The chain joins TRBV28 to TRBJ2-1; TRBD1 might be the D (7 bases). Deletions cut 6 bases from V and 2 bases from J, with 17 bases between. CDR1 and CDR2 (germline): MDHEN, SYDVKM. The CDR3 sequence is 16 residues long. The CDR3 sequence is CASSLGGGAPYNEQFF. Written as DNA, the CDR3 is TGTGCCAGCAGCCTCGGAGGGGGCGCCCCCTACAATGAGCAGTTCTTC.

This chain's CDR3 is CASSRNTEAFF. The CDR3 DNA reads as TGTGCCAGTAGTAGGAACACTGAAGCTTTCTTT. The chain joins TRBV19 to TRBJ1-1; no definite D call. Trimming left V 4 bases short and J 1 base short, with 1 base between. The CDR3 consists of 11 residues. Germline CDR1 LNHDA, CDR2 SQIVND (reference sequence). Full variable domain (rest looked up from reference TRBV19 and TRBJ1-1): DGGITQSPKYLFRKEGQNVTLSCEQNLNHDAMYWYRQDPGQGLRLIYYSQIVNDFQKGDIAEGYSVSREKKESFPLTVTSAQKNPTAFYLCASSRNTEAFFGQGTRLTVV.

V is TRBV9 and J is TRBJ2-7; D gene unclear. Germline CDR1 SGDLS, CDR2 YYNGEE. The CDR3 sequence is 12 residues long. V lost 0 bases, J lost 4 bases, and 5 bases lay in between. This CDR3 is CASSVDGYEQYF. In DNA, the CDR3 is TGTGCCAGCAGCGTAGACGGGTACGAGCAGTACTTC.

V is TRBV27 and J is TRBJ2-1; D unclear. The V end was cut by 5 bases, the J end by 2 bases, with 16 bases between. The CDR3 runs to 16 residues. Germline V gene data show CDR1 as MNHEY and CDR2 as SMNVEV (reference sequence). The CDR3 here is CASSPNTVGTYNEQFF. As DNA, the CDR3 is TGTGCCAGCAGTCCAAACACGGTGGGGACCTACAATGAGCAGTTCTTC.

This clone has just a few counts. This CDR3 is CASKAGGPLEQYF. Written as DNA, the CDR3 is TGTGCCAGCAAAGCGGGGGGTCCTCTCGAGCAGTACTTC. The chain links TRBV28 to TRBJ2-7; 9 positions agree with TRBD2. The V and J ends lost 7 bases and 6 bases, in that order; junction bases with no gene match: 7. This CDR3 is built from 13 residues. In germline, CDR1 is MDHEN, CDR2 SYDVKM.

V gene TRBV11-1 combines with J gene TRBJ2-1; the match to TRBD2 covers 9 bases. CDR1 and CDR2 (germline): SGHAT, FQDESV (reference sequence). The length of the CDR3 is 15 residues. V lost 1 base to trimming and J lost 8 bases; unmatched junction nucleotides: 6. The CDR3 nucleotides are TGTGCCAGCAGCTTAGTTGGCGGGGGGGCAGATGAGCAGTTCTTC. It is translated as CASSLVGGGADEQFF.

The gene calls are TRBV7-3 and TRBJ2-3; TRBD2 is a possible D gene (5 bases). V was cut by 2 bases and J by 2 bases, with 11 bases left in between. This CDR3 spans 15 amino acids. CDR1 SGHTA and CDR2 FQGTGA come from the germline V gene. For the CDR3, the DNA is TGTGCCAGCAGCTTACGGGGTAGACCCACAGATACGCAGTATTTT. It yields the protein CASSLRGRPTDTQYF.

This rearrangement joins TRBV27 to TRBJ1-2; D is perhaps TRBD1 (6 bases). Per germline, CDR1 MNHEY and CDR2 SMNVEV (reference sequence). V was pared by 8 bases and J by 2 bases, with 15 bases between. The CDR3 is 14 residues long. The CDR3 reads CASSMGGQNYGYTF. The CDR3 DNA sequence: TGTGCCAGCTCTATGGGGGGGCAGAACTATGGCTACACCTTC.

This chain uses TRBV28 with TRBJ2-3, with D hard to call. Germline V CDR1 and CDR2: MDHEN, SYDVKM. With 4 bases removed from V and 2 bases from J, the gap between germline ends came to 10 bases. This CDR3 is built from 14 residues. CDR3 DNA: TGTGCCAGCAGTTCGAGACTTACCACAGATACGCAGTATTTT. Translating it yields CASSSRLTTDTQYF.

The chain recombines TRBV6-6 with TRBJ2-1, with 7 nucleotides matching TRBD2. CDR1 and CDR2 from the germline V gene are MNHNY and SVGAGI (reference sequence). Trimming took 3 bases from V and 3 from J; bases not matched to a gene: 2. This CDR3 comprises 14 residues. The CDR3 region is CASSYREDYNEQFF. The CDR3 coding sequence is TGTGCCAGCAGTTATCGGGAGGACTACAATGAGCAGTTCTTC.